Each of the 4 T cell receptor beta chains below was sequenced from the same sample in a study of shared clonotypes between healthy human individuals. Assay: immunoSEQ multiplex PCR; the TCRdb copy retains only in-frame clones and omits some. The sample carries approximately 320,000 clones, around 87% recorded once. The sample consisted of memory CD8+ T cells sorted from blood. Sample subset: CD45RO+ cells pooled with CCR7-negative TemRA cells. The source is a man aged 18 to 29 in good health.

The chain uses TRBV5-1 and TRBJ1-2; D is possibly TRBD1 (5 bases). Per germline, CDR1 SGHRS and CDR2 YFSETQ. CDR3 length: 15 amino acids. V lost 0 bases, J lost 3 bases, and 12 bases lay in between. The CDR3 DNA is TGCGCCAGCAGCTTGGTTTGGGGCCCCTACTATGGCTACACCTTC. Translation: CASSLVWGPYYGYTF.

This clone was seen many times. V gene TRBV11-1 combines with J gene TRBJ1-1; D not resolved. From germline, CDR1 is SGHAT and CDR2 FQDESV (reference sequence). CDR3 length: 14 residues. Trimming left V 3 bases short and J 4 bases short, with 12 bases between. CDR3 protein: CASSLGQGITEAFF. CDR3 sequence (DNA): TGTGCCAGCAGCTTGGGTCAAGGGATCACTGAAGCTTTCTTT.

Written as DNA, the CDR3 is TGTGCCAGCAGCCTAGGACACGGCGCGAACACTGAAGCTTTCTTT. It is translated as CASSLGHGANTEAFF. This chain joins TRBV7-9 and TRBJ1-1; possibly TRBD1 for D (5 bases). The CDR3 consists of 15 residues. V dropped 5 bases and J dropped 1 base, with 14 bases sitting between them. Germline V lookup: CDR1 SEHNR, CDR2 FQNEAQ (reference sequence).

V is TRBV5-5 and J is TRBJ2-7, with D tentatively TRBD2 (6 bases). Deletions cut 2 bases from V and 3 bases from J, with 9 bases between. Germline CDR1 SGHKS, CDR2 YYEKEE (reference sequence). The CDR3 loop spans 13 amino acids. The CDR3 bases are TGTGCCAGCAGCTTCCCGACTAGCTACGAGCAGTACTTC. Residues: CASSFPTSYEQYF.